This T cell receptor (beta chain) was recovered during a study of EBV T-cell therapy then PD-1 blockade in nasopharyngeal carcinoma. The treatment denotes: AdE1-LMPpoly-expanded autologous EBV-specific T-cell therapy followed by anti-PD-1 nivolumab. Sequencing was performed with immunoSEQ multiplex PCR; in TCRdb, only in-frame clones are kept and a portion is missing. The sample has approximately 23,000 clones; about 79% are singletons. Germline CDR1 SNHLY, CDR2 FYNNEI. The trim removed 6 bases at V and 0 bases at J, leaving 8 bases unmatched. The CDR3 is 15 residues long. Comment on this clone: What it recognizes is unknown.

This specimen was CD8+ T cells from blood, taken at day -245 from a patient whose treatment included autologous EBV-specific T cells and nivolumab. The receptor was isolated from a man aged 35-49 years with nasopharyngeal carcinoma. This sequence joins TRBV2 and TRBJ2-7, with 7 bases identical to TRBD2. The CDR3 sequence is CASSPSSGSSYEQYF. CDR3 bases: TGTGCCAGCAGCCCGTCTAGCGGAAGCTCCTACGAGCAGTACTTC.